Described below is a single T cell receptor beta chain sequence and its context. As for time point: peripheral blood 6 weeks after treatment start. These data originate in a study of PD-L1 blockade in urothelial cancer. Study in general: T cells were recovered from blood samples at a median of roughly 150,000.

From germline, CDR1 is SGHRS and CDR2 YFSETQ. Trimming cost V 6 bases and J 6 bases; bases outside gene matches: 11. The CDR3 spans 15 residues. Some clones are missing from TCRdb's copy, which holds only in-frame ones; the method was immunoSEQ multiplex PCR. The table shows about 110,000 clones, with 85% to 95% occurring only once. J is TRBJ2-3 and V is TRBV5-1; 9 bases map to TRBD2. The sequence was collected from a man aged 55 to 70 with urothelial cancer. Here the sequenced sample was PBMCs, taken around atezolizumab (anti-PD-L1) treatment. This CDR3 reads CASNPRLAGSDTQYF. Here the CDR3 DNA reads TGCGCCAGCAACCCGCGGCTAGCGGGGTCGGATACGCAGTATTTT.